One sample yielded the 21 T cell receptor beta chains listed below, sequenced in a study of blood T cell repertoires in COVID-19. Data came from immunoSEQ multiplex PCR; TCRdb stores just in-frame clones and leaves some out. The sample has about 110,000 clones, roughly 80% seen once. Sequencing input: peripheral blood. The receptors come from a man aged 50 to 60 with acute or convalescent COVID-19.

The V and J genes are TRBV28 and TRBJ2-2; the match to TRBD1 covers 8 bases. The CDR3 extends over 13 amino acids. Germline V gene sequence: CDR1 MDHEN, CDR2 SYDVKM. Trimming cost V 9 bases and J 7 bases; bases outside gene matches: 7. In nucleotides, the CDR3 is TGTGCCAGTCGCAGGGGGCAAGGCGGGGAGCTGTTTTTT. It is translated as CASRRGQGGELFF.

The chain links TRBV4-2 to TRBJ1-2; D remains ambiguous. The ends were cut back, 8 bases at V and 8 bases at J, with 15 bases in the middle. Germline-derived CDR1 and CDR2 are LGHNA and YNFKEQ. The CDR3 contains 12 residues. CDR3 DNA sequence: TGTGCCAGCGCCAATGTCTCCCGGGGCTACACCTTC. It yields the protein CASANVSRGYTF.

The J gene is TRBJ2-7, the V gene TRBV5-1, with 11 bases that match TRBD2. The junction had 3 bases not matched to a gene; V was cut back by 2 bases and J by 2 bases. The CDR3 is made up of 15 amino acids. The germline CDR1 and CDR2 sequences are SGHRS and YFSETQ. DNA for the CDR3: TGCGCCAGCAGCTTCGGGACTAGCGGAACCTACGAGCAGTACTTC. Protein sequence: CASSFGTSGTYEQYF.

V gene TRBV3-1 (or the pseudogene TRBV3-2) combines with J gene TRBJ2-7; 8 bases are a match to TRBD1. Germline assignment: CDR1 LGHDT and CDR2 YNNKEL (reference sequence). The CDR3 contains 16 residues. Germline trimming cut 1 base from V and 2 bases from J; bases unmatched to any gene: 7. CDR3 sequence: CASSQGGTGLTYEQYF. The CDR3 nucleotides read TGTGCCAGCAGCCAAGGAGGGACAGGCTTAACCTACGAGCAGTACTTC.

The V call is TRBV29-1, the J call TRBJ1-5; D call uncertain. V was clipped by 2 bases and J by 6 bases, with 11 bases between them. The germline V gene encodes CDR1 SQVTM and CDR2 ANQGSEA. The CDR3 runs 13 residues. CDR3 sequence (DNA): TGCAGCGTTGAACCGGGGAAAGGTCAGCCCCAGCATTTT. Protein: CSVEPGKGQPQHF.

This chain connects TRBV2 to TRBJ1-4; TRBD1 agrees at 9 bases. The CDR3 has 16 residues. J was trimmed by 1 base and V by 1 base; bases with no gene match: 1. From germline, CDR1 is SNHLY and CDR2 FYNNEI. The CDR3 region is CASSEDRGLTNEKLFF. The CDR3 DNA sequence: TGTGCCAGCAGTGAAGACAGGGGGCTAACTAATGAAAAACTGTTTTTT.

The chain couples TRBV6-6 to TRBJ2-5; tentatively, D is TRBD1 (6 bases). This CDR3 spans 13 amino acids. Germline CDR1 MNHNY, CDR2 SVGAGI (reference sequence). Trimming removed 5 bases from V and 2 bases from J, with 9 bases in between. The CDR3 bases are TGTGCCAGCAGTGGACAGAGACAAGAGACCCAGTACTTC. Its translation is CASSGQRQETQYF.

This chain uses TRBV6-1 with TRBJ1-2; possibly TRBD1 for D (5 bases). This CDR3 region has 13 residues. Germline-derived CDR1 and CDR2 are MNHNS and SASEGT. V gave up 2 bases and J gave up 9 bases, with 13 bases separating them. The CDR3 nucleotides are TGTGCCAGCAGTGAAAAGGGGAGGGGACGCTACACCTTC. Protein sequence: CASSEKGRGRYTF.

The count of this clone is one. The chain carries TRBV7-2 and TRBJ1-1; 10 bases line up with TRBD1. CDR1 is SGHTA and CDR2 is FQGNSA in the germline V gene. V gave up 3 bases and J gave up 7 bases; unmatched junction bases: 8. The CDR3 has 15 amino acids. In DNA, the CDR3 is TGTGCCAGCAGCTTCTCCGGGACAGGGGTTCTTGAAGCTTTCTTT. Residues: CASSFSGTGVLEAFF.

The chain links TRBV7-3 to TRBJ1-2; 10 nucleotides agree with TRBD1. Germline V lookup: CDR1 SGHTA, CDR2 FQGTGA. The CDR3 length is 16 residues. Losses at the gene ends were 5 bases for V and 4 bases for J; bases not matched to a gene: 10. The CDR3: CASSEDRGQEFYGYTF. The CDR3 nucleotides read TGTGCCAGCAGCGAAGACAGGGGGCAGGAATTCTATGGCTACACCTTC.

The J gene is TRBJ1-6, the V gene TRBV7-8; D is perhaps TRBD1 (6 bases). Germline V gene sequence: CDR1 SGHVS, CDR2 FQNEAQ. Deletions cut 1 base from V and 9 bases from J, with 13 bases between. The CDR3 totals 15 residues. CDR3 sequence (DNA): TGTGCCAGCAGCTTAGGTTCAGGGGCGGTTTCACCCCTCCACTTT. It is translated as CASSLGSGAVSPLHF.

This clone was seen a few times. This chain joins TRBV13 and TRBJ1-3, with a tentative D call TRBD1 (5 bases). In germline, CDR1 is PRHDT, CDR2 FYEKMQ (reference sequence). This CDR3 contains 14 residues. Trimming left V 4 bases short and J 8 bases short, with 15 bases between. CDR3: CASSSPAAGDTIYF. As DNA, the CDR3 is TGTGCCAGCAGCTCCCCGGCGGCGGGGGACACCATATATTTT. The full variable domain, in which reference TRBV13 and TRBJ1-3 provide the parts outside the CDR3, is AAGVIQSPRHLIKEKRETATLKCYPIPRHDTVYWYQQGPGQDPQFLISFYEKMQSDKGSIPDRFSAQQFSDYHSELNMSSLELGDSALYFCASSSPAAGDTIYFGEGSWLTVV.

V is TRBV19 and J is TRBJ2-1, with D possibly matching TRBD1 (6 bases). In germline, CDR1 is LNHDA, CDR2 SQIVND (reference sequence). The CDR3 spans 15 residues. V lost 7 bases to trimming and J lost 3 bases, with 16 bases between them. The CDR3 bases are TGTGCCAGTACGCCAAGGACAGCTTTCTACAATGAGCAGTTCTTC. Translation: CASTPRTAFYNEQFF.

This sequence joins TRBV6-5 and TRBJ1-4, with a possible D match to TRBD1 (6 bases). Germline V gives CDR1 MNHEY, CDR2 SVGAGI. Trimming shortened V by 10 bases and J by 0 bases, and 15 bases separated the two germline ends. The CDR3 covers 15 residues. CDR3 in DNA: TGTGCCACCGGACAGAGGGGAACAACTAATGAAAAACTGTTTTTT. It codes for CATGQRGTTNEKLFF.

This chain connects TRBV27 to TRBJ2-2; D may be TRBD1 (6 bases). Trimming shortened V by 5 bases and J by 5 bases, and 21 bases separated the two germline ends. The length of the CDR3 is 17 residues. The germline V gene encodes CDR1 MNHEY and CDR2 SMNVEV (reference sequence). Here the CDR3 reads CASSAYRDTARTGELFF. The CDR3, as DNA: TGTGCCAGCAGTGCGTACCGGGACACGGCGAGGACCGGGGAGCTGTTTTTT.

The genes are TRBV2 and TRBJ2-2; 7 bases map to TRBD2. Germline V gene lookup returns CDR1 SNHLY and CDR2 FYNNEI. J lost 4 bases, V lost 5 bases, and 4 bases had no gene match. The CDR3 is 14 amino acids. The CDR3: CASSIRGVTGELFF. The CDR3 DNA reads TGTGCCAGCAGTATCCGGGGGGTCACCGGGGAGCTGTTTTTT.

In DNA form, the CDR3 reads TGCGCCAGCAGCCAAGAGCAGGGATGGTCCTACGAGCAGTACGTC. It codes for CASSQEQGWSYEQYV. This sequence joins TRBV4-1 and TRBJ2-7; tentative D call: TRBD1 (5 bases). Trimming took 0 bases from V and 1 from J, leaving 10 bases between them. The CDR3 has 15 amino acids. From germline, CDR1 is MGHRA and CDR2 YSYEKL.

The chain uses TRBV18 and TRBJ1-3, with a possible D match to TRBD1 (6 bases). The V and J ends lost 6 bases and 0 bases respectively, with 12 bases between them. The V gene's germline CDR1 is KGHSH and CDR2 LQKENI. CDR3 length: 15 amino acids. The CDR3 reads CASSRGQLSGNTIYF. The CDR3, as DNA: TGTGCCAGCTCCCGTGGACAGCTCTCTGGAAACACCATATATTTT.

The chain uses TRBV10-1 and TRBJ1-6; no reliable D call. This CDR3 spans 15 amino acids. Trimming removed 0 bases from V and 7 bases from J, with 10 bases in between. Germline CDR1 and CDR2: WNHNN and SYGVQD (reference sequence). The CDR3 here is CASSESREANSPLHF. Here the CDR3 DNA reads TGCGCCAGCAGTGAGTCGCGGGAAGCGAATTCACCCCTCCACTTT.

The chain recombines TRBV10-3 with TRBJ1-5; 11 positions match TRBD1. The germline V gene has CDR1 ENHRY and CDR2 SYGVKD. Trimming at V came to 8 bases and at J to 1 base, leaving 10 bases not matched to a gene. The length of the CDR3 is 17 residues. The CDR3 DNA reads as TGTGCCATCGGACCGGGACAGGGGGATGGAAGCAATCAGCCCCAGCATTTT. This gives the protein CAIGPGQGDGSNQPQHF.

This clone was recorded once. The V gene is TRBV10-3, the J gene TRBJ2-5; TRBD2 is a possible D gene (5 bases). Trimming pared 5 bases from V and 10 bases from J, leaving 20 bases between. The CDR3 is 14 residues long. In germline, CDR1 is ENHRY, CDR2 SYGVKD. CDR3 bases: TGTGCCATCAGTTCTCGGGAAACTATGGGTGACCAGTACTTC. Translated: CAISSRETMGDQYF.